This section outlines one T cell receptor (beta chain) sequence together with its context. As yet, its antigen is unknown. These data are taken from a study of PD-L1 blockade in urothelial cancer. Study details: Blood underwent analysis 3 weeks (second dose) and 6 weeks after treatment began.

Assay: immunoSEQ multiplex PCR; the TCRdb copy retains only in-frame clones and omits some. The sample contains fewer than 130,000 clones, about 85% of which appear only once. CDR3 length equals 16 residues. V gave up 3 bases and J gave up 5 bases; unmatched junction bases: 11. Germline V gives CDR1 SGDLS, CDR2 YYNGEE. Study conclusions and caveats: Better progression-free and overall survival followed lower pretreatment blood clonality.

Sample: PBMCs, taken around atezolizumab (anti-PD-L1) treatment. The gene calls are TRBV9 and TRBJ2-3; 8 positions agree with TRBD2. The clonotype comes from a man aged 50 to 59 with urothelial cancer. For the CDR3, the DNA is TGTGCCAGCAGCGCGGGATTTAGCGGGGAGGTAGATACGCAGTATTTT. It specifies CASSAGFSGEVDTQYF.